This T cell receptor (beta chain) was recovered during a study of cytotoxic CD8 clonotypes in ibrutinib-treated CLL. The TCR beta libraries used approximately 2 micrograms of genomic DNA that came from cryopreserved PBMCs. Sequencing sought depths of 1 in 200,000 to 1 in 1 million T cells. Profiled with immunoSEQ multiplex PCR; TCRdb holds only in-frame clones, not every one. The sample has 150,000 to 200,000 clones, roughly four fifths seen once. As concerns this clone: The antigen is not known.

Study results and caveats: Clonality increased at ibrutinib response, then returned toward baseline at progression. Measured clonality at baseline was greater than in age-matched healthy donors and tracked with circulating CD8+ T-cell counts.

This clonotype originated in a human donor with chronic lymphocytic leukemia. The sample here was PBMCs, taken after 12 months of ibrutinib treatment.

CDR3 in amino acids: CASSQTTGGYEQYF. CDR3 DNA: TGTGCCAGCAGCCAAACAACGGGAGGCTACGAGCAGTACTTC. This chain links TRBV11-3 with TRBJ2-7; 7 bases align to TRBD2. In germline, CDR1 is SGHNT, CDR2 YENEEA. The CDR3 length is 14 residues. V shed 5 bases, J shed 3 bases, and the junction held 7 bases outside the gene matches.